The next 4 T cell receptor beta chains were all read from a single sample in a study of blood T cell repertoires in COVID-19. Assay used: immunoSEQ multiplex PCR; TCRdb lists only in-frame clones, some missing. Among roughly 75,000 clones listed, around nine tenths were seen once. The material sequenced was peripheral blood. The receptor set was obtained from a man aged 55-75 years with acute or convalescent COVID-19.

V gene TRBV4-1 combines with J gene TRBJ1-6, with TRBD1 identical over 8 bases. Germline CDR1 reads MGHRA; CDR2 reads YSYEKL. The CDR3 loop spans 14 amino acids. With V trimmed by 6 bases and J by 9 bases, 7 bases remained unmatched. The CDR3 region has the DNA TGCGCCAGCAGTTTCGACAGGGGTGGTTCACCCCTCCACTTT. Translated, it gives CASSFDRGGSPLHF.

Points on this clone: This sample also contains other DNA sequences that code for the same CDR3. The chain combines TRBV5-1 with TRBJ2-2, with D tentatively TRBD2 (6 bases). CDR3 length: 15 amino acids. V was trimmed by 1 base and J by 5 bases, leaving 12 bases between them. Germline CDR1 reads SGHRS; CDR2 reads YFSETQ. Here the CDR3 DNA reads TGCGCCAGCAGCTTGTCGGGAGTGGGGACCGGGGAGCTGTTTTTT. Its translation: CASSLSGVGTGELFF.

The chain uses TRBV20-1 and TRBJ2-4; D unclear. Trimming took off 7 bases at V and 5 bases at J, with 6 bases between the two ends. The germline V gene encodes CDR1 DFQATT and CDR2 SNEGSKA (reference sequence). There are 10 residues in the CDR3. DNA of the CDR3: TGCAGTGTGTCGGAAAACATTCAGTACTTC. Protein: CSVSENIQYF.

This clone was seen a handful of times. The chain has TRBV28 and TRBJ1-2, with 7 bases matching TRBD1. Germline V gene lookup returns CDR1 MDHEN and CDR2 SYDVKM. Trimming removed 4 bases from V and 2 bases from J; junction bases left unmatched: 7. The length of the CDR3 is 15 residues. Written as DNA, the CDR3 is TGTGCCAGCAGTTCCCTACAGGGGCTCAACTATGGCTACACCTTC. Amino acid sequence: CASSSLQGLNYGYTF.